These 7 T cell receptor beta chains originate from one sample sequenced in a study of cytomegalovirus exposure and HLA in healthy donors. PCR amplification relied on 60 Vbeta primers (plus 13 Jbeta primers). Data came from immunoSEQ multiplex PCR; TCRdb stores just in-frame clones and leaves some out. The table records about 130,000 clones, about 80% of them present only once. Sequencing was performed on PBMCs. These receptor sequences come from a man aged 40-55 years in good health and CMV-seronegative.

The genes are TRBV7-9 and TRBJ1-4; 9 bases map to TRBD1. V gave up 1 base and J gave up 8 bases; unmatched junction bases: 5. Per the germline V gene, CDR1 is SEHNR and CDR2 is FQNEAQ (reference sequence). The CDR3 totals 15 residues. This CDR3 reads CASSLGRDREEKLFF. DNA of the CDR3: TGTGCCAGCAGCTTAGGCCGGGACAGGGAAGAAAAACTGTTTTTT. Supplemented by reference TRBV7-9 and TRBJ1-4, the full variable domain reads DTGVSQNPRHKITKRGQNVTFRCDPISEHNRLYWYRQTLGQGPEFLTYFQNEAQLEKSRLLSDRFSAERPKGSFSTLEIQRTEQGDSAMYLCASSLGRDREEKLFFGSGTQLSVL.

The V and J genes are TRBV2 and TRBJ1-5; possibly TRBD1 for D (5 bases). The CDR3 has 14 amino acids. V dropped 4 bases and J dropped 4 bases, with 11 bases sitting between them. Germline lookup yields CDR1 SNHLY and CDR2 FYNNEI. CDR3 residues: CASSAVQENQPQHF. Written as DNA, the CDR3 is TGTGCCAGCAGTGCAGTACAGGAAAATCAGCCCCAGCATTTT.

The chain couples TRBV6-5 to TRBJ1-2, with TRBD1 matching 7 bases. The CDR3 runs to 14 residues. The trim removed 6 bases at V and 4 bases at J, leaving 8 bases unmatched. Germline assignment: CDR1 MNHEY and CDR2 SVGAGI. Here the CDR3 DNA reads TGTGCCAGCAGAGCCTGGACAGGTGGCTATGGCTACACCTTC. Translation: CASRAWTGGYGYTF.

The chain couples TRBV10-2 to TRBJ1-2; TRBD1 matches at 9 bases. CDR3 length: 13 residues. CDR1 is WSHSY and CDR2 is SAAADI in the germline V gene. The V segment lost 5 bases and the J segment 8 bases; nucleotides outside the gene matches: 6. The CDR3 loop reads CASSSGTGLGYTF. CDR3 nucleotides: TGCGCCAGCAGTTCCGGGACAGGGCTCGGCTACACCTTC.

V usage is TRBV18 and J usage is TRBJ1-5; 10 bases align to TRBD1. This CDR3 comprises 15 residues. V was pared by 4 bases and J by 6 bases, with 6 bases of the junction left unmatched. Germline loops: CDR1 KGHSH, CDR2 LQKENI. CDR3 region: CASSLGQGGFQPQHF. The DNA of the CDR3 is TGTGCCAGCTCACTAGGACAGGGGGGTTTTCAGCCCCAGCATTTT. The full variable domain, rest sourced from reference TRBV18 and TRBJ1-5, is NAGVMQNPRHLVRRRGQEARLRCSPMKGHSHVYWYRQLPEEGLKFMVYLQKENIIDESGMPKERFSAEFPKEGPSILRIQQVVRGDSAAYFCASSLGQGGFQPQHFGDGTRLSIL.

The gene calls are TRBV25-1 and TRBJ2-5; D is possibly TRBD1 (6 bases). The CDR3 is 14 residues long. Trimming stripped 8 bases from V and 1 base from J, with 14 bases between. The germline gives CDR1 MGHDK, CDR2 SYGVNS. The CDR3 here is CASQNTGSQETQYF. The CDR3 DNA reads TGTGCCAGCCAAAACACAGGGAGCCAAGAGACCCAGTACTTC.

This rearrangement joins TRBV2 to TRBJ2-2; D possibly corresponds to TRBD1 (5 bases). Trimming took 5 bases from V and 6 from J, leaving 7 bases between them. This CDR3 is built from 12 residues. Germline V CDR1 and CDR2: SNHLY, FYNNEI. The CDR3 loop is CASSTGAGELFF. The CDR3 DNA is TGTGCCAGCAGTACAGGCGCCGGGGAGCTGTTTTTT.